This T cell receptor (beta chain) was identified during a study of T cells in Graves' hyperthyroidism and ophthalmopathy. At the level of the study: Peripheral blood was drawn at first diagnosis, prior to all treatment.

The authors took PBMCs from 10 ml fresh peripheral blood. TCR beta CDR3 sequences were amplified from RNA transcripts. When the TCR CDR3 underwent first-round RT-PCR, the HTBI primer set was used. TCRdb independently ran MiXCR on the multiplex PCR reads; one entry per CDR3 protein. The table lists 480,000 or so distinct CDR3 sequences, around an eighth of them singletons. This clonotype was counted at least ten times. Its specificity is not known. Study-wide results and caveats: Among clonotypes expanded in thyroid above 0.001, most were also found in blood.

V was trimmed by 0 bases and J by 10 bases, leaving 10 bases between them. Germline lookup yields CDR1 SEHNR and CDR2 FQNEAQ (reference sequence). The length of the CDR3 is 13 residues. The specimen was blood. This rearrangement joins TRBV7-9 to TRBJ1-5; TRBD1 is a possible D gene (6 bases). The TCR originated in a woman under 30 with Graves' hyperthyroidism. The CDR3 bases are TGTGCCAGCAGCTTAGCGGGGGCCGGTCCCCAGCATTTT. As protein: CASSLAGAGPQHF. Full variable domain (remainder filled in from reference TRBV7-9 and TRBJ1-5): DTGVSQNPRHKITKRGQNVTFRCDPISEHNRLYWYRQTLGQGPEFLTYFQNEAQLEKSRLLSDRFSAERPKGSFSTLEIQRTEQGDSAMYLCASSLAGAGPQHFGDGTRLSIL.